This T cell receptor beta chain derives from a study of beta chain features in type 1 diabetes. Study summary: Analysis included over 90 million sorted cells drawn from all samples. General study results and limits: The naive, central memory and Treg TCRB repertoires looked more alike in patients than they did in healthy donors. Researchers cautioned that cDNA sequencing could over-represent cells with high TCR expression.

In the case of this clone: Its antigen is not known.

Reverse transcribing all isolated RNA meant expressed TCRB transcripts were sequenced. The data were produced by immunoSEQ multiplex PCR, yet TCRdb's version contains in-frame clones alone and is incomplete. The sample gives fewer than 200,000 clones, approximately 13% of which show up once; 0.62% is in the top ten. Sequenced input: central memory CD4+ T cells from blood. This clonotype was sampled from a woman aged 18-30 years in good health.

CDR3 in amino acids: CSVRGLGNTIYF. CDR3 nucleotides: TGCAGCGTTAGGGGGCTCGGAAACACCATATATTTT. V and J are TRBV29-1 and TRBJ1-3; 7 bases agree with TRBD1. V trimming: 5 bases; J trimming: 4 bases; junction bases outside the gene matches: 2. The germline gives CDR1 SQVTM, CDR2 ANQGSEA. The CDR3 is made up of 12 amino acids.